The present T cell receptor (beta chain) was sequenced within a study of Ad26.COV2.S vaccination and SARS-CoV-2 variants. Background on the study: Doses of Ad26.COV2.S were injected into muscle once or twice, 56 days apart.

V lost 4 bases, J lost 6 bases, and 24 bases lay in between. CDR3 length: 17 residues. Germline CDR1 MNHEY, CDR2 SMNVEV (reference sequence). Study-level results: Breadth of non-spike TCRs did not differ between vaccinees and placebo recipients. Placebo recipients had lower spike-specific TCR breadth than vaccine recipients.

Stated treatment: some 20 received Ad26.COV2.S at low or high dose, single or two shots; about 5 received placebo; per-sample allocation not given. Following the first vaccine or placebo injection, samples were taken on day 63. Wuhan-strain spike was delivered by a replication-incompetent Ad26 vector. Produced via immunoSEQ multiplex PCR; TCRdb's table is partial and in-frame only. The profile shows roughly 380,000 clones, around 86% of them singletons. To note about this clone: Its antigen is undetermined.

The rearrangement links TRBV27 to TRBJ1-1; D may be TRBD1 (5 bases). The sequences come from peripheral blood, collected in a trial of Ad26.COV2.S vaccine versus placebo. The sequence was collected from a person aged 18-65 years who received the Ad26.COV2.S COVID-19 vaccine or a placebo. The CDR3, as DNA: TGTGCCAGCAGTTGGTCAGGGCATAGAATTGCGAGCGCTGAAGCTTTCTTT. Protein product: CASSWSGHRIASAEAFF.